This TCR beta chain was found in a study of vaccination effects on CD4 cells after COVID-19. The overall study: Before any sequencing was done, the ViraFEST assay used viral peptide pools to expand antigen-specific CD4+ T cells. After the second dose, samples were taken at median day 72. Notes on the study in general: In convalescent patients, vaccine-induced clones largely differed from infection-induced clones.

With regard to this clone: Its antigen is not known.

Between days 9 and 10 of culture, CD4+ T cells were separated out. PCR-confirmed SARS-CoV-2 infection occurred in the person between March and December 2020. It was two doses of either the BNT162b2 or mRNA-1273 vaccine that participants received. Profiling relied on immunoSEQ multiplex PCR, and the TCRdb table lists in-frame clones only, not all of them. This table holds tens of thousands of clones, less than 85% found once. Germline loops: CDR1 MNHEY, CDR2 SMNVEV (reference sequence). This CDR3 spans 16 amino acids. V was shortened by 2 bases and J by 0 bases, with 11 bases between the two germline ends.

The gene calls are TRBV27 and TRBJ2-1; no clear D. The receptor comes from a human donor who had a prior SARS-CoV-2 infection. The specimen was CD4+ T cells from PBMCs cultured without peptide, collected after COVID-19 vaccination. The CDR3 DNA follows: TGTGCCAGCAGTTTAGTTGGGCGGATCTCCTACAATGAGCAGTTCTTC. As protein: CASSLVGRISYNEQFF.